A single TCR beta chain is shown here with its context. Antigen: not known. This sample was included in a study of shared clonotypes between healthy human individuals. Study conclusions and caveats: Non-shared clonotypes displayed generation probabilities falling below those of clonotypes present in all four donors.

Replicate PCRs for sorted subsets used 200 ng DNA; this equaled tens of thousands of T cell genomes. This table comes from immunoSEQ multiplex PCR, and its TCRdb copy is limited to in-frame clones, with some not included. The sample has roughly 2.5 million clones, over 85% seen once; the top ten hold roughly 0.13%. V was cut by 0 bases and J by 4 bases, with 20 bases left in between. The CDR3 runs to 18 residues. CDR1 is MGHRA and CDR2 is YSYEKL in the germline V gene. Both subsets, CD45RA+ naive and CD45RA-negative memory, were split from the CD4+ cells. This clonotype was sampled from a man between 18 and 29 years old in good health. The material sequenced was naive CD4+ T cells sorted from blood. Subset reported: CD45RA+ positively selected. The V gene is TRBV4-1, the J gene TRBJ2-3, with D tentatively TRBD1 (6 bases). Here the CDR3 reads CASSQDPGLWQGPDTQYF. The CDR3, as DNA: TGCGCCAGCAGCCAAGATCCCGGCCTTTGGCAGGGGCCAGATACGCAGTATTTT.